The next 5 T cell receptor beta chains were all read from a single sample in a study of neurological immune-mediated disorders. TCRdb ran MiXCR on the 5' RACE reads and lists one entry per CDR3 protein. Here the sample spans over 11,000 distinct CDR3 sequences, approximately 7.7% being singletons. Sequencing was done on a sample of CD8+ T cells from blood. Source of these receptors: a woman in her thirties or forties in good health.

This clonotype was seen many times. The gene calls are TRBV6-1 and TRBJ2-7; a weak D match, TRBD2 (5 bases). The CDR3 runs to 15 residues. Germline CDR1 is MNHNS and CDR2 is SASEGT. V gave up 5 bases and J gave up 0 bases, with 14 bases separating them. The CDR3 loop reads CASSPGVVSSYEQYF. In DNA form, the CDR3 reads TGTGCCAGCAGTCCCGGGGTGGTGAGCTCCTACGAGCAGTACTTC.

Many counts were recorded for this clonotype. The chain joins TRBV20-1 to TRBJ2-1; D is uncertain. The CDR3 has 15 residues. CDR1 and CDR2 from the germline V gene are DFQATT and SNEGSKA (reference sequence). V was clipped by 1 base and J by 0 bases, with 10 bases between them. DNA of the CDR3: TGCAGTGCTAGAGCAGCTCAGTCCTCCTACAATGAGCAGTTCTTC. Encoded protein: CSARAAQSSYNEQFF.

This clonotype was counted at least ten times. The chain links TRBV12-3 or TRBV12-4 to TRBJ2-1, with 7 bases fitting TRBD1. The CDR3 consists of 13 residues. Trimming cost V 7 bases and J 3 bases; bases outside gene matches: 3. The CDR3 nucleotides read TGTGCCAGCAAGGGGGCGGGCTACAATGAGCAGTTCTTC. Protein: CASKGAGYNEQFF.

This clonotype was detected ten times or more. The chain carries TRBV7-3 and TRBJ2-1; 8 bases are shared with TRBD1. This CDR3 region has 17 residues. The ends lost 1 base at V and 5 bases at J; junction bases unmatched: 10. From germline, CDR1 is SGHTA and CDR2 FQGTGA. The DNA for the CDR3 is TGTGCCAGCAGCTTAAGACCCCAGGGGGCTCGGGACAATGAGCAGTTCTTC. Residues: CASSLRPQGARDNEQFF.

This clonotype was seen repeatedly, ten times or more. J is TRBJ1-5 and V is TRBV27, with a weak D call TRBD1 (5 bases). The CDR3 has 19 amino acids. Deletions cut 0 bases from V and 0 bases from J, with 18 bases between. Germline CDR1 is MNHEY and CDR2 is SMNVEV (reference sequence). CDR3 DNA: TGTGCCAGCAGTTTATCTGGAACCGGGGCAGCAAATAGCAATCAGCCCCAGCATTTT. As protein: CASSLSGTGAANSNQPQHF.